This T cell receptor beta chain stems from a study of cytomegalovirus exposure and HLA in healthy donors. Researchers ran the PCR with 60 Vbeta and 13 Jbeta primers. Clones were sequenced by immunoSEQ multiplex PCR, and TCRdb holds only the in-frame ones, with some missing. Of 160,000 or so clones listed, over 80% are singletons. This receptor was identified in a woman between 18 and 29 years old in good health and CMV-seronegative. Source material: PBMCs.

CDR3 protein: CASAGTGEFGYTF. The CDR3 DNA reads TGTGCCAGCGCGGGGACAGGGGAATTTGGCTACACCTTC. V gene TRBV6-1 combines with J gene TRBJ1-2; 10 bases align to TRBD1. The CDR3 is made up of 13 amino acids. CDR1 and CDR2 (germline): MNHNS, SASEGT. V was clipped by 8 bases and J by 7 bases; unmatched bases: 7.